The 32 T cell receptor beta chains listed next were all sequenced from one sample in a study of chemoradiotherapy in HPV16-positive cancers. Produced via immunoSEQ multiplex PCR; TCRdb's table is partial and in-frame only. The sample has roughly 6,500 clones; roughly 80% are singletons. The sample consisted of tumor tissue, taken from a patient who underwent chemoradiotherapy. The receptors here all came from a human donor with HPV-associated anogenital cancer.

This chain joins TRBV28 and TRBJ1-1; possible D gene TRBD1, 6 bases. This CDR3 region has 14 residues. CDR1 MDHEN and CDR2 SYDVKM come from the germline V gene. The ends were cut back, 7 bases at V and 4 bases at J, with 16 bases in the middle. This CDR3 reads CASTIGIGGTEAFF. CDR3 DNA: TGTGCCAGCACCATCGGAATAGGGGGCACTGAAGCTTTCTTT. Full variable domain (outside the CDR3, taken from reference TRBV28 and TRBJ1-1): DVKVTQSSRYLVKRTGEKVFLECVQDMDHENMFWYRQDPGLGLRLIYFSYDVKMKEKGDIPEGYSVSREKKERFSLILESASTNQTSMYLCASTIGIGGTEAFFGQGTRLTVV.

V and J are TRBV28 and TRBJ1-2; D is undetermined. CDR1 is MDHEN and CDR2 is SYDVKM in the germline V gene. The CDR3 sequence is 13 residues long. V lost 6 bases to trimming and J lost 8 bases, with 16 bases between them. CDR3 DNA: TGTGCCAGCAGGCCCATCCTTGGGAGAGGCTACACCTTC. It is translated as CASRPILGRGYTF.

This chain joins TRBV18 and TRBJ1-4; TRBD1 matches 8 bases. Losses at the gene ends were 1 base for V and 7 bases for J; bases not matched to a gene: 11. The CDR3 spans 17 residues. Germline V gene sequence: CDR1 KGHSH, CDR2 LQKENI. CDR3 residues: CASSPRSGGGRSEKLFF. The CDR3 DNA is TGTGCCAGCTCACCACGGTCAGGGGGCGGAAGGAGTGAAAAACTGTTTTTT.

V and J are TRBV5-4 and TRBJ2-1, with TRBD1 matching over 11 bases. The CDR3 extends over 19 amino acids. With V trimmed by 4 bases and J by 4 bases, 16 bases remained unmatched. The germline V gene has CDR1 SGHNT and CDR2 YYREEE (reference sequence). CDR3 DNA: TGTGCCAGCAGCCTCTGGACAGGGGGCGTCGGGAAAATATACAATGAGCAGTTCTTC. Translated, it gives CASSLWTGGVGKIYNEQFF.

The chain joins TRBV27 to TRBJ1-3; TRBD1 agrees at 7 bases. The junction had 14 bases not matched to a gene; V was cut back by 0 bases and J by 6 bases. This CDR3 contains 18 residues. Looked up from germline, CDR1 is MNHEY and CDR2 is SMNVEV (reference sequence). For the CDR3, the DNA is TGTGCCAGCAGTTTATCCCCACAGGGGTTAGGGGGTTCAAACACCATATATTTT. Its protein is CASSLSPQGLGGSNTIYF.

The rearrangement links TRBV5-4 to TRBJ1-2, with D unresolved. Trimming removed 1 base from V and 6 bases from J, with 10 bases in between. CDR3 size: 13 residues. Germline V gene lookup returns CDR1 SGHNT and CDR2 YYREEE (reference sequence). Here the CDR3 DNA reads TGTGCCAGCAGCTTGTCCGGGTTTAATGGCTACACCTTC. It codes for CASSLSGFNGYTF.

The V call is TRBV5-1, the J call TRBJ1-3; no definite D call. The germline V and J ends were trimmed by 4 bases and 0 bases, with 8 bases remaining between them. The CDR3 contains 14 residues. The V gene's germline CDR1 is SGHRS and CDR2 YFSETQ. CDR3 protein: CASSPTSSGNTIYF. CDR3 nucleotide sequence: TGCGCCAGCAGCCCCACGAGCTCTGGAAACACCATATATTTT.

This chain joins TRBV4-3 and TRBJ2-7, with 9 bases lining up with TRBD2. V shed 0 bases, J shed 7 bases, and the junction held 10 bases outside the gene matches. Germline V lookup: CDR1 LGHNA, CDR2 YSLEER. This CDR3 comprises 16 residues. In DNA form, the CDR3 reads TGCGCCAGCAGCCAAGACCCGGTAGCGGGGGTCGGTGAGCAGTACTTC. This sequence encodes CASSQDPVAGVGEQYF.

The rearrangement links TRBV25-1 to TRBJ1-1; D possibly corresponds to TRBD1 (5 bases). The CDR3 sequence is 14 residues long. Trimming took off 3 bases at V and 0 bases at J, with 8 bases between the two ends. Germline V gene data show CDR1 as MGHDK and CDR2 as SYGVNS. This CDR3 is CASSDIGVNTEAFF. The CDR3 region has the DNA TGTGCCAGCAGTGACATAGGGGTGAACACTGAAGCTTTCTTT.

The V gene is TRBV7-3, the J gene TRBJ2-1; D unclear. This CDR3 contains 14 residues. V lost 1 base and J 5 bases, leaving 9 bases between the germline ends. Germline V gene sequence: CDR1 SGHTA, CDR2 FQGTGA. CDR3 bases: TGTGCCAGCAGCTTAAGGCAGGAGAACAATGAGCAGTTCTTC. This translates into CASSLRQENNEQFF.

This chain connects TRBV18 to TRBJ2-7, with 9 bases that match TRBD1. The germline V gene encodes CDR1 KGHSH and CDR2 LQKENI. This CDR3 is built from 16 residues. The V segment lost 3 bases and the J segment 4 bases; nucleotides outside the gene matches: 10. CDR3 nucleotide sequence: TGTGCCAGCTCACCCTTTACAGGGGGCGCGTTTTACGAGCAGTACTTC. This codes for CASSPFTGGAFYEQYF.

Worth noting for this clone: Other DNA sequences of this sample code for an identical CDR3. CDR3 protein: CASSSQGPETQYF. CDR3 sequence (DNA): TGTGCCAGCAGCTCACAGGGCCCGGAGACCCAGTACTTC. The rearrangement uses TRBV7-6 and TRBJ2-5, with TRBD1 as a possible D gene (6 bases). The CDR3 sequence is 13 residues long. The V gene lost 4 bases and the J gene lost 5 bases, with 11 bases spanning the gap. In germline, CDR1 is SGHVS, CDR2 FNYEAQ.

The V and J genes are TRBV9 and TRBJ1-6, with D unclear. Germline-derived CDR1 and CDR2 are SGDLS and YYNGEE. The V gene lost 3 bases and the J gene lost 4 bases, with 8 bases spanning the gap. The CDR3 length is 14 residues. The CDR3 DNA sequence: TGTGCCAGCAGCGACCGGGATTATAATTCACCCCTCCACTTT. It codes for CASSDRDYNSPLHF.

The gene calls are TRBV5-4 and TRBJ2-1; 7 bases match TRBD2. CDR1 SGHNT and CDR2 YYREEE come from the germline V gene (reference sequence). The CDR3 runs 16 residues. V gave up 4 bases and J gave up 0 bases; unmatched junction bases: 7. In DNA, the CDR3 is TGTGCCAGCAGCATGACGGGCGGGGGCTCCTACAATGAGCAGTTCTTC. It translates to CASSMTGGGSYNEQFF.

This clone has only one observation. V is TRBV9 and J is TRBJ1-1; TRBD1 aligns across 7 bases. This CDR3 has 15 amino acids. Trimming at V came to 1 base and at J to 0 bases, leaving 3 bases not matched to a gene. Germline values: CDR1 SGDLS, CDR2 YYNGEE. CDR3 nucleotide sequence: TGTGCCAGCAGCGTAACAGGGGATATGAACACTGAAGCTTTCTTT. Translating gives CASSVTGDMNTEAFF. Complete variable domain (other parts from reference TRBV9 and TRBJ1-1): DSGVTQTPKHLITATGQRVTLRCSPRSGDLSVYWYQQSLDQGLQFLIQYYNGEERAKGNILERFSAQQFPDLHSELNLSSLELGDSALYFCASSVTGDMNTEAFFGQGTRLTVV.

The chain uses TRBV19 and TRBJ1-5, with D possibly being TRBD1 (6 bases). This CDR3 comprises 14 residues. Germline values: CDR1 LNHDA, CDR2 SQIVND (reference sequence). V was shortened by 10 bases and J by 7 bases, with 20 bases between the two germline ends. CDR3 in DNA: TGTGCCACCCAGCCAAGGGGGGGCGGCCAGCCCCAGCATTTT. Translated: CATQPRGGGQPQHF.

This rearrangement joins TRBV4-2 to TRBJ2-4; 10 bases map to TRBD2. V lost 0 bases, J lost 10 bases, and 12 bases stayed unmatched. The germline V gene has CDR1 LGHNA and CDR2 YNFKEQ. The CDR3 is 17 residues long. Here the CDR3 reads CASSQDPSGGPTLIQYF. The CDR3 bases are TGTGCCAGCAGCCAAGATCCTAGCGGGGGCCCGACGCTGATTCAGTACTTC.

As regards this clone: In the same sample, other DNA sequences code for this CDR3. In DNA form, the CDR3 reads TGTGCCAGTAGTATTGGTCTAGCAAGCAATGAGCAGTTCTTC. Protein product: CASSIGLASNEQFF. The V call is TRBV19, the J call TRBJ2-1; tentative D call: TRBD2 (5 bases). This CDR3 is 14 amino acids long. Per germline, CDR1 LNHDA and CDR2 SQIVND (reference sequence). Trimming removed 3 bases from V and 6 bases from J, with 12 bases in between.

This chain connects TRBV5-1 to TRBJ2-3; 9 bases map to TRBD1. Trimming at V came to 3 bases and at J to 6 bases, leaving 5 bases not matched to a gene. CDR3 length: 14 amino acids. Germline values: CDR1 SGHRS, CDR2 YFSETQ. CDR3 nucleotides: TGCGCCAGCAGCTCCACAGGGGGCTTTGATACGCAGTATTTT. Translated, it gives CASSSTGGFDTQYF.

This chain joins TRBV6-1 and TRBJ2-1, with D uncertain. The ends were cut back, 2 bases at V and 12 bases at J, with 17 bases in the middle. The CDR3 length is 14 residues. Germline assignment: CDR1 MNHNS and CDR2 SASEGT. CDR3 sequence: CASSEQPLGGSQFF. DNA of the CDR3: TGTGCCAGCAGTGAACAACCTCTTGGTGGGTCGCAGTTCTTC.

The rearrangement joins TRBV11-1 to TRBJ1-6; TRBD1 aligns across 9 bases. V shed 4 bases and J 10 bases; nucleotides not matched to a gene: 5. Germline V CDR1 and CDR2: SGHAT, FQDESV (reference sequence). The CDR3 sequence is 14 residues long. DNA of the CDR3: TGTGCCAGCAGCTGGGGACAGGGAGGCTCACCCCTCCACTTT. Translated: CASSWGQGGSPLHF.

The chain joins TRBV2 to TRBJ1-4; 7 bases fit TRBD1. The junction had 9 bases not matched to a gene; V was cut back by 6 bases and J by 5 bases. This CDR3 is built from 15 residues. Looked up from germline, CDR1 is SNHLY and CDR2 is FYNNEI. The CDR3 region has the DNA TGTGCCAGCAGCAGACTGGGACAGCAAAATGAAAAACTGTTTTTT. It specifies CASSRLGQQNEKLFF.

CDR3 protein: CAWSGHVGNLANVLTF. CDR3 in DNA: TGTGCCTGGAGTGGGCATGTGGGCAACCTGGCCAACGTCCTGACTTTC. V gene TRBV30 combines with J gene TRBJ2-6; D not resolved. This CDR3 comprises 16 residues. CDR1 and CDR2 from the germline V gene are GTSNPN and SVGIG (reference sequence). V was trimmed by 1 base and J by 6 bases, leaving 16 bases between them.

The CDR3 sequence is CASSPARGQNTEAFF. The CDR3 nucleotides are TGCGCCAGCAGCCCGGCCCGGGGGCAGAACACTGAAGCTTTCTTT. The chain recombines TRBV4-1 with TRBJ1-1; tentatively, D is TRBD1 (6 bases). Germline-derived CDR1 and CDR2 are MGHRA and YSYEKL. Trimming shortened V by 4 bases and J by 1 base, and 13 bases separated the two germline ends. The CDR3 covers 15 residues.

J is TRBJ1-4 and V is TRBV27; 9 nucleotides match TRBD1. V gave up 0 bases and J gave up 7 bases; unmatched junction bases: 6. Germline V gene sequence: CDR1 MNHEY, CDR2 SMNVEV (reference sequence). The CDR3 has 16 amino acids. The CDR3 loop reads CASSLSPGQGFEKLFF. The DNA of the CDR3 is TGTGCCAGCAGTTTATCGCCCGGACAGGGGTTTGAAAAACTGTTTTTT.

This clone appeared once. The genes are TRBV11-2 and TRBJ2-2, with D possibly being TRBD1 (6 bases). V lost 6 bases and J lost 6, with 14 bases in between. Per germline, CDR1 SGHAT and CDR2 FQNNGV. The CDR3 extends over 14 amino acids. The CDR3 DNA is TGTGCCAGCAGTAACACAGGGTCTGCCGGGGAGCTGTTTTTT. Its translation is CASSNTGSAGELFF.

J is TRBJ1-4 and V is TRBV7-2; D might be TRBD1 (5 bases). The CDR3 sequence is 16 residues long. CDR1 and CDR2 from the germline V gene are SGHTA and FQGNSA. Trimming left V 6 bases short and J 7 bases short, with 21 bases between. CDR3 DNA sequence: TGTGCCAGCAGTCCCGGCGGGGCTTCCAATTTTGAAAAACTGTTTTTT. Translating it yields CASSPGGASNFEKLFF.

The CDR3 spells CASSLQTSSNSPLHF. CDR3 in DNA: TGTGCCAGCAGTCTGCAGACATCTTCTAATTCACCCCTCCACTTT. The chain is built from TRBV27 and TRBJ1-6, with D unresolved. Germline V lookup: CDR1 MNHEY, CDR2 SMNVEV (reference sequence). The CDR3 is 15 amino acids. V was trimmed by 5 bases and J by 6 bases, leaving 14 bases between them.

The chain carries TRBV5-5 and TRBJ1-2, with D uncertain. CDR1 is SGHKS and CDR2 is YYEKEE in the germline V gene (reference sequence). The CDR3 runs 15 residues. The V gene lost 4 bases and the J gene lost 2 bases, with 15 bases spanning the gap. CDR3 residues: CASSLGWLANYGYTF. CDR3 sequence (DNA): TGTGCCAGCAGCCTGGGGTGGTTGGCGAACTATGGCTACACCTTC.

This rearrangement joins TRBV30 to TRBJ1-4; 7 bases fit TRBD1. J lost 2 bases, V lost 3 bases, and 3 bases had no gene match. The germline V gene has CDR1 GTSNPN and CDR2 SVGIG (reference sequence). CDR3 length: 14 residues. The CDR3 reads CAWSRGNTNEKLFF. The CDR3 region has the DNA TGTGCCTGGAGCAGGGGGAACACTAATGAAAAACTGTTTTTT.

This chain connects TRBV12-5 to TRBJ1-1, with D tentatively TRBD1 (5 bases). Germline CDR1 LGHNT, CDR2 FRNRAP. The V gene lost 5 bases and the J gene lost 5 bases, with 9 bases spanning the gap. The CDR3 consists of 12 residues. CDR3 coding DNA: TGTGCTAGTGGTCGAGGGGATACTGAAGCTTTCTTT. Protein sequence: CASGRGDTEAFF.

V and J are TRBV5-1 and TRBJ1-2; D might be TRBD1 (5 bases). The CDR3 is 14 residues long. The germline CDR1 and CDR2 sequences are SGHRS and YFSETQ. V lost 8 bases, J lost 8 bases, and 22 bases lay in between. The CDR3 nucleotides are TGCGCCAGTGAGCTTGGAACAGGTGGCGGGGGCTACACCTTC. Protein: CASELGTGGGGYTF.